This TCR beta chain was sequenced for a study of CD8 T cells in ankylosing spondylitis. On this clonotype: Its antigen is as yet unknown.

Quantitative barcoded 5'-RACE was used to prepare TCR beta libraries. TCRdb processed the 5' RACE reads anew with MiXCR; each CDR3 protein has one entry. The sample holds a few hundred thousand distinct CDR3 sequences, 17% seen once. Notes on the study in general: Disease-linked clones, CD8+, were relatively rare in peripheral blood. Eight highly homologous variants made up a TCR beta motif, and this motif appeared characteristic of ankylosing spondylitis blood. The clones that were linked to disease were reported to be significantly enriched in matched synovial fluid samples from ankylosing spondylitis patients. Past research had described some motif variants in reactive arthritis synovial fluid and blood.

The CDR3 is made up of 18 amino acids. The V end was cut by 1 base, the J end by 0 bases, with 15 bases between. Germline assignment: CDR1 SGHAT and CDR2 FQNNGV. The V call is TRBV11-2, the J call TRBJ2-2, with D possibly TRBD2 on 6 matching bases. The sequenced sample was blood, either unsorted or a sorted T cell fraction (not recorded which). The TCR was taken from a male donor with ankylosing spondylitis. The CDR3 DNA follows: TGTGCCAGCAGCTTAGGTGGGCCCGGGACTCCGAACACCGGGGAGCTGTTTTTT. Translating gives CASSLGGPGTPNTGELFF. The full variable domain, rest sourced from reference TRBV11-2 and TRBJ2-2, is EAGVAQSPRYKIIEKRQSVAFWCNPISGHATLYWYQQILGQGPKLLIQFQNNGVVDDSQLPKDRFSAERLKGVDSTLKIQPAKLEDSAVYLCASSLGGPGTPNTGELFFGEGSRLTVL.